A selection of T cell receptor beta chains follows, all from one sample in a study of blood T cell repertoires in COVID-19. Clones were sequenced by immunoSEQ multiplex PCR, and TCRdb holds only the in-frame ones, with some missing. Altogether approximately 130,000 clones are present, 75% to 90% being singletons, with the ten largest covering under 3%. Material: peripheral blood. All receptors come from a man over 45 with active COVID-19. The conserved cysteine and the conserved F or W are not part of the CDR3 here. Fields, in order: J gene, V gene, CDR3 protein.

J: TRBJ2-5; V: TRBV3-1/TRBV3-2; CDR3: ASSPGLAGGQETQY
J: TRBJ1-1; V: TRBV12-3/TRBV12-4; CDR3: ASSPGGTRAF
J: TRBJ2-2; V: TRBV4-2; CDR3: ASSPDPWQGGTGELF
J: TRBJ1-5; V: TRBV7-9; CDR3: ASRQDSNQPQH
J: TRBJ2-7; V: TRBV28; CDR3: ASSLWAGGNYEQY
J: TRBJ1-4; V: TRBV7-9; CDR3: ASSSRTGATNEKLF
J: TRBJ2-7; V: TRBV3-1/TRBV3-2; CDR3: ASSQTAYEQY
J: TRBJ2-7; V: TRBV7-9; CDR3: ASSPKRPADSSYEQY
J: TRBJ2-5; V: TRBV11-2; CDR3: ASTPGGGIQETQY
J: TRBJ1-2; V: TRBV7-2; CDR3: ASSLRGQGNSGYT
J: TRBJ1-1; V: TRBV6-5; CDR3: ASSERLALTEAF
J: TRBJ2-1; V: TRBV20-1; CDR3: SAGINNEQF
J: TRBJ2-7; V: TRBV27; CDR3: ASRPTGTGDYEQY
J: TRBJ1-2; V: TRBV10-2; CDR3: ATERDSYGYT
J: TRBJ2-1; V: TRBV29-1; CDR3: SAHSGGFSYNEQF
J: TRBJ1-2; V: TRBV19; CDR3: ASSTLPGSSNYGYT
J: TRBJ1-6; V: TRBV7-2; CDR3: ASSPMGRSNSPLH
J: TRBJ2-2; V: TRBV5-1; CDR3: ASSLLPSTPGLTGELF
J: TRBJ1-5; V: TRBV6-2/TRBV6-3; CDR3: ASSYSIQVGRQPQH
J: TRBJ1-1; V: TRBV15; CDR3: ATSRGRARMNTEAF